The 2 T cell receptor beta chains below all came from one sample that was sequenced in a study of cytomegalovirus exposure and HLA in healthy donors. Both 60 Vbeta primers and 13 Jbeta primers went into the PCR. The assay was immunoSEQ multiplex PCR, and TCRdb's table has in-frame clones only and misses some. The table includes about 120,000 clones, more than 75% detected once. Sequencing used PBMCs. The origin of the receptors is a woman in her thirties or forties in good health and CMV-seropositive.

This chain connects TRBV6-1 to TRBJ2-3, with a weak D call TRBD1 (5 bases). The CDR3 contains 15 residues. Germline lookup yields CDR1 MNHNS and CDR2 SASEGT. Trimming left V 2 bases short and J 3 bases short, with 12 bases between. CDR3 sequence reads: CASSEQGRGTDTQYF. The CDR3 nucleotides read TGTGCCAGCAGTGAACAGGGAAGGGGAACAGATACGCAGTATTTT.

The DNA of the CDR3 is TGTGCCAGCAGCAGAATTGGGGGGGGATACTATGGCTACACCTTC. Translation gives CASSRIGGGYYGYTF. The chain couples TRBV5-4 to TRBJ1-2, with D perhaps TRBD1 (5 bases). Per the germline V gene, CDR1 is SGHNT and CDR2 is YYREEE (reference sequence). The V and J ends lost 4 bases and 3 bases respectively, with 16 bases between them. This CDR3 spans 15 amino acids.